The text below deals with one T cell receptor (beta chain). The antigen remains unidentified. This entry comes from a study of response to subunit inactivated influenza vaccine. Germline V gene sequence: CDR1 LGHNA, CDR2 YSLEER. The CDR3 spans 19 residues. After removal of 0 bases from V and 4 bases from J, the junction contained 17 bases not matched to a gene. Notes on the study in general: The authors proposed limited new T cell recruitment per seasonal influenza vaccination.

MiXCR, applied by TCRdb to the RT-PCR reads, yields one record per CDR3 protein. The profile shows approximately 680,000 distinct CDR3 sequences, approximately 14% of them singletons. The origin of this receptor is a man aged 50 to 60 who received an inactivated influenza vaccine. The source was PBMCs from blood, collected less than 13 days after vaccination. This chain uses TRBV4-3 with TRBJ1-2, with 7 nucleotides matching TRBD1. CDR3 sequence (DNA): TGCGCCAGCAGCCAAGATCCCCCATTGGGGCCGGGACAGTTCTATGGCTACACCTTC. Translation gives CASSQDPPLGPGQFYGYTF.